Each of the 7 T cell receptor beta chains below was sequenced from the same sample in a study of blood T cells in healthy people across ages. With a J-beta primer mix and a sample-barcoded 5' primer, a second PCR ran roughly 6 to 11 cycles. Using its own MiXCR run on the 5' RACE reads, TCRdb lists one record per CDR3 protein. In the table there are over 600,000 distinct CDR3 sequences, around half of which are singletons. The specimen sequenced was blood. The source is an elderly man in good health.

The genes are TRBV11-2 and TRBJ1-2, with D perhaps matching TRBD1 (6 bases). This CDR3 spans 13 amino acids. Germline lookup yields CDR1 SGHAT and CDR2 FQNNGV. V was cut by 3 bases and J by 8 bases, with 13 bases left in between. CDR3 protein: CASSFSGAQGYTF. The DNA for the CDR3 is TGTGCCAGCAGCTTCTCGGGGGCTCAGGGCTACACCTTC. The whole variable domain, filled in from reference TRBV11-2 and TRBJ1-2, reads EAGVAQSPRYKIIEKRQSVAFWCNPISGHATLYWYQQILGQGPKLLIQFQNNGVVDDSQLPKDRFSAERLKGVDSTLKIQPAKLEDSAVYLCASSFSGAQGYTFGSGTRLTVV.

This clonotype has just a few counts. V usage is TRBV7-8 and J usage is TRBJ2-2; 8 nucleotides agree with TRBD2. V was clipped by 3 bases and J by 5 bases; unmatched bases: 8. Germline V lookup: CDR1 SGHVS, CDR2 FQNEAQ. The CDR3 contains 16 residues. The CDR3 region has the DNA TGTGCCAGCAGCTTCGTTACGGGAGGGCCAACCGGGGAGCTGTTTTTT. It codes for CASSFVTGGPTGELFF.

The V call is TRBV20-1, the J call TRBJ1-6; the D gene is possibly TRBD1 (6 bases). From germline, CDR1 is DFQATT and CDR2 SNEGSKA (reference sequence). The V gene lost 5 bases and the J gene lost 5 bases, with 13 bases spanning the gap. The CDR3 has 14 residues. The CDR3 loop reads CSASVPGDNSPLHF. In DNA, the CDR3 is TGCAGTGCTTCCGTACCAGGGGATAATTCACCCCTCCACTTT.

The J gene is TRBJ2-5, the V gene TRBV15; D is perhaps TRBD1 (6 bases). CDR1 is LNHNV, CDR2 YYDKDF, per germline (reference sequence). The CDR3 runs to 15 residues. Trimming shortened V by 6 bases and J by 1 base, and 15 bases separated the two germline ends. The CDR3 loop is CATRQDRQPQETQYF. In nucleotides, the CDR3 is TGTGCCACCAGACAGGACAGACAGCCCCAAGAGACCCAGTACTTC.

At least ten counts were recorded for this clonotype. This chain links TRBV30 with TRBJ1-5; D unclear. The CDR3 loop spans 13 amino acids. CDR1 is GTSNPN, CDR2 SVGIG, per germline (reference sequence). Trimming cost V 5 bases and J 0 bases, with 8 bases left between them. The CDR3 loop reads CAWAVDSNQPQHF. The CDR3 bases are TGTGCCTGGGCAGTGGATAGCAATCAGCCCCAGCATTTT.

On this clonotype itself: A junction boundary mismatches the germline segment, possibly from a read error. This chain connects TRBV9 to TRBJ2-5; the D gene is possibly TRBD2 (5 bases). Per germline, CDR1 SGDLS and CDR2 YYNGEE. The CDR3 sequence is 15 residues long. This CDR3 reads CASSRQTRSGEAQYF. The DNA of the CDR3 is TGTGCCAGCAGCCGACAAACTAGATCTGGAGAGGCCCAGTACTTC.

This chain joins TRBV12-3 or TRBV12-4 and TRBJ2-7; TRBD2 might be the D (5 bases). The CDR3 sequence is 13 residues long. V lost 3 bases, J lost 2 bases, and 8 bases lay in between. The CDR3 reads CASSFRGTYEQYF. The CDR3 region has the DNA TGTGCCAGCAGTTTCCGGGGTACCTACGAGCAGTACTTC.